The 17 T cell receptor beta chains below all came from one sample that was sequenced in a study of PD-L1 blockade in urothelial cancer. Clones were sequenced by immunoSEQ multiplex PCR, and TCRdb holds only the in-frame ones, with some missing. The table shows about 50,000 clones, with around 72% occurring only once. Time point indicated: pretreatment peripheral blood. The source material was PBMCs, sampled around atezolizumab (anti-PD-L1) treatment. These receptor sequences come from a man in his 70s with urothelial cancer.

This chain joins TRBV18 and TRBJ2-1, with D perhaps matching TRBD1 (5 bases). The CDR3 consists of 14 residues. The germline V gene encodes CDR1 KGHSH and CDR2 LQKENI. The V gene lost 3 bases and the J gene lost 7 bases, with 13 bases spanning the gap. CDR3 sequence: CASSPRQRENEQFF. In DNA, the CDR3 is TGTGCCAGCTCACCGAGACAGCGCGAGAATGAGCAGTTCTTC.

The genes are TRBV6-5 and TRBJ2-7, with TRBD1 matching over 11 bases. J was trimmed by 3 bases and V by 5 bases; bases with no gene match: 3. The CDR3 totals 14 residues. From germline, CDR1 is MNHEY and CDR2 SVGAGI. The CDR3 DNA is TGTGCCAGCAGTAAGGACAGGGGGCTCTACGAGCAGTACTTC. This encodes CASSKDRGLYEQYF.

The J gene is TRBJ2-1, the V gene TRBV7-3; a weak D match, TRBD2 (5 bases). Germline V gene data show CDR1 as SGHTA and CDR2 as FQGTGA. The CDR3 runs 14 residues. The V gene lost 4 bases and the J gene lost 7 bases, with 14 bases spanning the gap. CDR3: CASSSGSGGNEQFF. The CDR3 DNA sequence: TGTGCCAGCAGCTCGGGATCAGGTGGAAATGAGCAGTTCTTC.

This chain uses TRBV9 with TRBJ1-2; the match to TRBD1 covers 9 bases. The CDR3 has 14 amino acids. Germline V CDR1 and CDR2: SGDLS, YYNGEE. The V segment lost 3 bases and the J segment 8 bases; nucleotides outside the gene matches: 8. As DNA, the CDR3 is TGTGCCAGCAGCGAACAGGGGGCAAGGGGCGGCTACACCTTC. It yields the protein CASSEQGARGGYTF.

The rearrangement links TRBV6-1 to TRBJ1-1; 7 bases agree with TRBD1. With 4 bases clipped from V and 1 base from J, the junction kept 6 bases outside the gene matches. CDR1 and CDR2 (germline): MNHNS, SASEGT. This CDR3 region has 15 residues. The DNA of the CDR3 is TGTGCCAGCAGTGTAGGGGGCCTATGGAACACTGAAGCTTTCTTT. It codes for CASSVGGLWNTEAFF.

The V call is TRBV7-8, the J call TRBJ1-2; a possible D gene is TRBD1 (6 bases). V was clipped by 9 bases and J by 3 bases, with 14 bases between them. The CDR3 has 13 residues. Germline V CDR1 and CDR2: SGHVS, FQNEAQ. CDR3 loop: CASKGGGDYGYTF. In DNA, the CDR3 is TGTGCCAGTAAGGGAGGGGGAGACTATGGCTACACCTTC.

V usage is TRBV2 and J usage is TRBJ2-5; 7 nucleotides line up with TRBD2. After removal of 6 bases from V and 8 bases from J, the junction contained 12 bases not matched to a gene. Germline V gives CDR1 SNHLY, CDR2 FYNNEI. The CDR3 has 14 residues. CDR3 DNA: TGTGCCAGCAGGAGCGGACTAGGGTTCGGAACCCAGTACTTC. This codes for CASRSGLGFGTQYF.

The genes are TRBV7-3 and TRBJ1-1; D is unresolved. CDR1 SGHTA and CDR2 FQGTGA come from the germline V gene. With 0 bases removed from V and 0 bases from J, the gap between germline ends came to 8 bases. There are 15 residues in the CDR3. CDR3 loop: CASSLTQAMNTEAFF. In nucleotides, the CDR3 is TGTGCCAGCAGCTTAACCCAGGCCATGAACACTGAAGCTTTCTTT.

The gene calls are TRBV7-2 and TRBJ1-4; D perhaps matches TRBD1 (6 bases). Trimming shortened V by 2 bases and J by 0 bases, and 10 bases separated the two germline ends. CDR1 and CDR2 (germline): SGHTA, FQGNSA. This CDR3 comprises 16 residues. CDR3 bases: TGTGCCAGCAGCTTATACGCAGGGGCAACTAATGAAAAACTGTTTTTT. Translation: CASSLYAGATNEKLFF.

This clone was detected once. The chain is built from TRBV30 and TRBJ2-7, with D uncertain. Trimming removed 7 bases from V and 10 bases from J, with 17 bases in between. The CDR3 contains 11 residues. In germline, CDR1 is GTSNPN, CDR2 SVGIG (reference sequence). The CDR3 loop reads CASRSTLEQYF. CDR3 sequence (DNA): TGTGCCTCCCGGAGTACGCTAGAACAGTACTTC.

The chain couples TRBV5-6 to TRBJ2-5; possible D gene TRBD2, 6 bases. This CDR3 has 15 amino acids. Germline V gives CDR1 SGHDT, CDR2 YYEEEE. Trimming removed 7 bases from V and 0 bases from J, with 16 bases in between. CDR3 in amino acids: CASGGGYGYQETQYF. The CDR3 DNA sequence: TGTGCCAGCGGGGGAGGTTATGGGTACCAAGAGACCCAGTACTTC.

The chain couples TRBV7-6 to TRBJ2-7; D unresolved. The CDR3 is made up of 15 amino acids. Germline CDR1 SGHVS, CDR2 FNYEAQ. V lost 1 base to trimming and J lost 3 bases, with 13 bases between them. The CDR3 sequence: CASSLGGGSNYEQYF. CDR3 bases: TGTGCCAGCAGCTTAGGTGGCGGAAGTAACTACGAGCAGTACTTC.

This sequence joins TRBV15 and TRBJ2-2; 8 bases agree with TRBD1. CDR1 and CDR2 (germline): LNHNV, YYDKDF (reference sequence). The CDR3 has 16 amino acids. The trim removed 0 bases at V and 5 bases at J, leaving 5 bases unmatched. CDR3 DNA: TGTGCCACCAGCAGAGATCAGGGGGCCGGGACCGGGGAGCTGTTTTTT. This encodes CATSRDQGAGTGELFF.

In this sample, this clone turned up a few times. The rearrangement uses TRBV28 and TRBJ2-1; possible D gene TRBD1, 6 bases. Germline lookup yields CDR1 MDHEN and CDR2 SYDVKM. Trimming left V 6 bases short and J 6 bases short, with 18 bases between. This CDR3 is 15 amino acids long. The CDR3 spells CASSPRGGIGNEQFF. The CDR3 nucleotides read TGTGCCAGCAGCCCACGAGGGGGTATCGGCAATGAGCAGTTCTTC.

The genes are TRBV2 and TRBJ2-1; 12 positions match TRBD2. Looked up from germline, CDR1 is SNHLY and CDR2 is FYNNEI. This CDR3 comprises 16 residues. V shed 1 base and J 5 bases; nucleotides not matched to a gene: 3. In nucleotides, the CDR3 is TGTGCCAGCAGTGAAGGCGCTAGCGGGAGGGACAATGAGCAGTTCTTC. Translation gives CASSEGASGRDNEQFF.

This chain connects TRBV5-1 to TRBJ1-3; 9 nucleotides match TRBD1. CDR1 SGHRS and CDR2 YFSETQ come from the germline V gene. This CDR3 has 16 amino acids. The V segment lost 1 base and the J segment 2 bases; nucleotides outside the gene matches: 4. CDR3 residues: CASSLTRQGAGNTIYF. CDR3 in DNA: TGCGCCAGCAGCTTGACCCGACAGGGGGCTGGAAACACCATATATTTT.

V and J are TRBV6-4 and TRBJ2-3; 15 bases line up with TRBD2. The V segment lost 4 bases and the J segment 5 bases; nucleotides outside the gene matches: 4. The CDR3 has 16 residues. Germline V CDR1 and CDR2: MRHNA, SNTAGT. The CDR3 loop is CASSGGTSGGRDTQYF. The DNA of the CDR3 is TGTGCCAGCAGTGGTGGGACTAGCGGGGGGAGAGATACGCAGTATTTT.